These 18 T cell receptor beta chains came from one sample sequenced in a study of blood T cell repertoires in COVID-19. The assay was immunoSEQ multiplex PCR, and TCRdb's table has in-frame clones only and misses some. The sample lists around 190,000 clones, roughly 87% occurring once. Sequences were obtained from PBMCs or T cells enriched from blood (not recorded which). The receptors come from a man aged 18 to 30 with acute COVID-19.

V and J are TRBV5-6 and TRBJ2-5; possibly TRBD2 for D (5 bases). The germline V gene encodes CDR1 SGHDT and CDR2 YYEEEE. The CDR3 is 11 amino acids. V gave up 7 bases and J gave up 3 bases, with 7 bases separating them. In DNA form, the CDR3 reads TGTGCCAGCCCGCGGGAAGAGACCCAGTACTTC. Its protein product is CASPREETQYF.

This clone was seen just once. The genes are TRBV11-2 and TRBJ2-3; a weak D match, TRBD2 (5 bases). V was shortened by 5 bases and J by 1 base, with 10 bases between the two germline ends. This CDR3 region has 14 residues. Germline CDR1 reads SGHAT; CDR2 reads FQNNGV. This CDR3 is CASSVAGGTDTQYF. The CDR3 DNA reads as TGTGCCAGCAGCGTCGCGGGCGGCACAGATACGCAGTATTTT.

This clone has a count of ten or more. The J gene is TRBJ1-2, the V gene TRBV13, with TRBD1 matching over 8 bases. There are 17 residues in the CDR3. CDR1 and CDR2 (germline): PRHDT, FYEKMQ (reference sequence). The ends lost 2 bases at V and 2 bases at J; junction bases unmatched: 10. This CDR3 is CASSLKIRTGNNYGYTF. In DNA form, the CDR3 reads TGTGCCAGCAGCTTAAAGATCAGGACAGGGAACAACTATGGCTACACCTTC.

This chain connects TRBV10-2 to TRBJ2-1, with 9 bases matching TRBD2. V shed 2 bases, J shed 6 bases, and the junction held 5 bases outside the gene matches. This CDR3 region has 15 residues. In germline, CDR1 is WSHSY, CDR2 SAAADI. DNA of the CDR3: TGCGCCAGCAGTGAGGCGGGAGGGCCAGTCAATGAGCAGTTCTTC. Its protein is CASSEAGGPVNEQFF.

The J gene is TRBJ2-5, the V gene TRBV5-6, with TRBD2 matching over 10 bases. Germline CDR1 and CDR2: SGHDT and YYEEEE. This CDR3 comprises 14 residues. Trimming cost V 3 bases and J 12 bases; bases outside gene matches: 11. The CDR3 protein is CASSSVTGTSDEYF. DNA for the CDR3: TGTGCCAGCAGCTCTGTGACCGGGACTAGCGACGAGTACTTC.

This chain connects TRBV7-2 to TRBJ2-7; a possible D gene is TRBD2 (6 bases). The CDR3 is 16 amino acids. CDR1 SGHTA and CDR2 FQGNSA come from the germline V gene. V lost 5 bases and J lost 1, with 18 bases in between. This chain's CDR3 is CASSVSGLMDSYEQYF. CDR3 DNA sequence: TGTGCCAGCAGCGTATCGGGACTTATGGATTCCTACGAGCAGTACTTC.

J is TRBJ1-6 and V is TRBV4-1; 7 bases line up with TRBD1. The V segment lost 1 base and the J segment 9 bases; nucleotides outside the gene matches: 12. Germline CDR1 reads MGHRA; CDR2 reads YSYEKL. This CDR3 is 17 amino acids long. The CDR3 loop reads CASSQVLQGSSGSPLHF. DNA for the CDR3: TGCGCCAGCAGCCAAGTTCTACAGGGGTCTTCGGGTTCACCCCTCCACTTT.

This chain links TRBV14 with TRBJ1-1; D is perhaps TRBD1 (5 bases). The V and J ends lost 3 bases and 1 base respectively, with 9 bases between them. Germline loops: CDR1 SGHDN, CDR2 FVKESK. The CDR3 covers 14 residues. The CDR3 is CASSHEDRNTEAFF. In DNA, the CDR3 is TGTGCCAGCAGCCATGAAGACAGGAACACTGAAGCTTTCTTT. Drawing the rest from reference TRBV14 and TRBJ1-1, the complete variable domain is EAGVTQFPSHSVIEKGQTVTLRCDPISGHDNLYWYRRVMGKEIKFLLHFVKESKQDESGMPNNRFLAERTGGTYSTLKVQPAELEDSGVYFCASSHEDRNTEAFFGQGTRLTVV.

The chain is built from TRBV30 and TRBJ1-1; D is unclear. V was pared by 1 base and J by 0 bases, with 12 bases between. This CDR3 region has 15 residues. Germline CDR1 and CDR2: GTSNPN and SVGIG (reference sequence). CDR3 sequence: CAWSESPGMNTEAFF. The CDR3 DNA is TGTGCCTGGAGTGAGTCACCCGGTATGAACACTGAAGCTTTCTTT.

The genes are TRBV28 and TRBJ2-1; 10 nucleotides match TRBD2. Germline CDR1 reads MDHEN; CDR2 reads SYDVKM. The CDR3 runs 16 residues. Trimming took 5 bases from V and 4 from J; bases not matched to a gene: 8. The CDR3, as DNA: TGTGCCAGCAGTCCCCCTAGCGGGAGCCCTTACAATGAGCAGTTCTTC. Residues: CASSPPSGSPYNEQFF.

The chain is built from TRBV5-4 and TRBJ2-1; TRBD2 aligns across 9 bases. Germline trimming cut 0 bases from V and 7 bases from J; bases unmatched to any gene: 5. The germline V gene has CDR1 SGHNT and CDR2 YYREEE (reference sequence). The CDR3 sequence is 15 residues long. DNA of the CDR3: TGTGCCAGCAGCTTGGGGGCGGGAGGGGGAAATGAGCAGTTCTTC. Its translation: CASSLGAGGGNEQFF.

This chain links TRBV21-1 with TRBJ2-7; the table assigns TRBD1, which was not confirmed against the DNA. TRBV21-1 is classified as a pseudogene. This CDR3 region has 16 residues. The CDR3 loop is CASSKRGTGATYEQYF. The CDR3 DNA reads TGTGCCAGCAGCAAACGAGGGACAGGGGCTACCTACGAGCAGTACTTC.

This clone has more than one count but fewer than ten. The CDR3 sequence: CASSIGMEVTGYTF. In nucleotides, the CDR3 is TGTGCCAGTAGTATAGGAATGGAGGTTACTGGCTACACCTTC. The rearrangement links TRBV19 to TRBJ1-2, with no clear D. With 1 base removed from V and 7 bases from J, the gap between germline ends came to 13 bases. Per the germline V gene, CDR1 is LNHDA and CDR2 is SQIVND (reference sequence). This CDR3 is 14 amino acids long.

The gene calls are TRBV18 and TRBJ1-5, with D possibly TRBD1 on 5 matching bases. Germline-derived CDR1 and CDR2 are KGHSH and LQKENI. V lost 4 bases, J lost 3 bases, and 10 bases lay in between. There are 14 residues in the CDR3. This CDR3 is CASSRGRINQPQHF. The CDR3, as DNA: TGTGCCAGCTCACGGGGCAGGATCAATCAGCCCCAGCATTTT.

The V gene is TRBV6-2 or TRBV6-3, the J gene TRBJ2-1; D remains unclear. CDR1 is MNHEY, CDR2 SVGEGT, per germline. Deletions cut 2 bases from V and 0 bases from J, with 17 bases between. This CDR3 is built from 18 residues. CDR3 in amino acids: CASSYGELLARSYNEQFF. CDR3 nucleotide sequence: TGTGCCAGCAGTTACGGCGAACTACTGGCCCGCTCCTACAATGAGCAGTTCTTC.

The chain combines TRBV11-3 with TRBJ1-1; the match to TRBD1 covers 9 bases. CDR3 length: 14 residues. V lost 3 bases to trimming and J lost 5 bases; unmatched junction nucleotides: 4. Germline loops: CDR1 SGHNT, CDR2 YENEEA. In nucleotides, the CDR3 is TGTGCCAGCAGCTTGGGACAGGGTGAGACTGAAGCTTTCTTT. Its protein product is CASSLGQGETEAFF. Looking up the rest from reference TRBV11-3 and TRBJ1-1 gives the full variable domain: EAGVVQSPRYKIIEKKQPVAFWCNPISGHNTLYWYLQNLGQGPELLIRYENEEAVDDSQLPKDRFSAERLKGVDSTLKIQPAELGDSAVYLCASSLGQGETEAFFGQGTRLTVV.

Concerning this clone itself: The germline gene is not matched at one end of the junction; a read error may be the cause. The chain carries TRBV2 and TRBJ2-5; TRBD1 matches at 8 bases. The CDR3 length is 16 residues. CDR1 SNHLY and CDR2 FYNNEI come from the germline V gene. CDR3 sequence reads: CASSEGQGFLQETQYF. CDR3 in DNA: TGTGCCAGCAGCGAAGGACAGGGTTTCCTTCAAGAGACCCAGTACTTC.

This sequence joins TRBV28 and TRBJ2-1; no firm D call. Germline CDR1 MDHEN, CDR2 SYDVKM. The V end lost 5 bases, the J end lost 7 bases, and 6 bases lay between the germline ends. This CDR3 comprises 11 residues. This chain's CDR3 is CASSPENEQFF. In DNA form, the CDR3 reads TGTGCCAGCAGTCCCGAGAATGAGCAGTTCTTC.